This T cell receptor (beta chain) comes out of a study of cytomegalovirus exposure and HLA in healthy donors. TCRdb keeps only in-frame clones here, not all; method: immunoSEQ multiplex PCR. This sample has about 120,000 clones, with around 88% found just once. Details on this clone: Its antigen is not known.

The ends were cut back, 8 bases at V and 0 bases at J, with 16 bases in the middle. The CDR3 is 15 residues long. Germline V CDR1 and CDR2: MGHRA, YSYEKL. Notes on the study in general: Some TCR beta chains (over 150 of them) were listed as cytomegalovirus-associated. In the roughly 120 validation repertoires, a later analysis found that first-cohort TCR clusters tended to co-occur. Researchers reported that a few CMV-associated chains were confirmed in vitro as CMV antigen-specific. Cytomegalovirus status, reportedly, was diagnosed with high specificity and sensitivity by the classifier.

The V gene is TRBV4-1, the J gene TRBJ1-1; D might be TRBD1 (5 bases). The sequence was obtained from a man between 18 and 29 years old in good health and CMV-seronegative. The material sequenced was PBMCs. CDR3 loop: CASQQVGAMNTEAFF. The DNA for the CDR3 is TGCGCCAGCCAACAGGTAGGGGCCATGAACACTGAAGCTTTCTTT.